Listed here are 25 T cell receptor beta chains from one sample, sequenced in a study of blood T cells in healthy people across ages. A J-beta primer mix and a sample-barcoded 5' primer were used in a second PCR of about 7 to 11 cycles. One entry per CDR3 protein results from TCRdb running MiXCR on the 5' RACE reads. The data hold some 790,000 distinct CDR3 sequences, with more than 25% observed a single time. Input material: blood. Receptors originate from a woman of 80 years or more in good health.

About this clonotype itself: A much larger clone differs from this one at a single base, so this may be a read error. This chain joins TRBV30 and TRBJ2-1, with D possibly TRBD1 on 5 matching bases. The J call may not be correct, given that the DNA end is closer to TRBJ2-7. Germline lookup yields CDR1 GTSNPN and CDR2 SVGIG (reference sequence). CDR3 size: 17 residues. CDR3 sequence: CAWSSLRGHRWNNEQYF. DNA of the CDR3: TGTGCCTGGAGTTCCCTGCGAGGACATCGGTGGAACAATGAGCAGTACTTC.

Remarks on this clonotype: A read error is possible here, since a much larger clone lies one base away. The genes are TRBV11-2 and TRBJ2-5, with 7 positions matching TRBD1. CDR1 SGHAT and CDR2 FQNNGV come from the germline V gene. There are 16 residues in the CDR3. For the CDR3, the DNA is TGTGCCAGCAGCCACCGGGGACAGACCGTACTAGAGGCCCAGTACTTC. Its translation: CASSHRGQTVLEAQYF.

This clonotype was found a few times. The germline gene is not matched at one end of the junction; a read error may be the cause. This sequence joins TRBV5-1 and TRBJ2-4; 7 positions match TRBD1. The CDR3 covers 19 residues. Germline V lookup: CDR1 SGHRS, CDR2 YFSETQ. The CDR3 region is CAGSSRLPGQSLAKNIQYF. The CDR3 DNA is TGCGCCGGCAGCTCCAGACTTCCGGGACAGAGTCTAGCCAAAAACATTCAGTACTTC. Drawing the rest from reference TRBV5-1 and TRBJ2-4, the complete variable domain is KAGVTQTPRYLIKTRGQQVTLSCSPISGHRSVSWYQQTPGQGLQFLFEYFSETQRNKGNFPGRFSGRQFSNSRSEMNVSTLELGDSALYLCAGSSRLPGQSLAKNIQYFGAGTRLSVL.

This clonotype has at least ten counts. CDR3 coding DNA: TGTGCCAGCAGCAACAGGGGTCTTTCGCAAGAGACCCAGTACTTC. Translating gives CASSNRGLSQETQYF. This chain joins TRBV7-9 and TRBJ2-5; 7 bases line up with TRBD1. V gave up 5 bases and J gave up 2 bases; unmatched junction bases: 8. The CDR3 totals 15 residues. Germline values: CDR1 SEHNR, CDR2 FQNEAQ (reference sequence).

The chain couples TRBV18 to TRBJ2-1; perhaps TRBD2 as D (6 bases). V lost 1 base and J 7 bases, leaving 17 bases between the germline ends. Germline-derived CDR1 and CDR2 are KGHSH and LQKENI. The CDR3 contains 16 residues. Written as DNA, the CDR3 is TGTGCCAGCTCACCACAGGCGGGAAGGGCCCAAAATGAGCAGTTCTTC. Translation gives CASSPQAGRAQNEQFF.

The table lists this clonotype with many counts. CDR3 nucleotide sequence: TGTGCCAGCAGCTTACGGACTAGCGGGGGGGGAACCCTTAGCACAGATACGCAGTATTTT. Its protein is CASSLRTSGGGTLSTDTQYF. The rearrangement links TRBV7-2 to TRBJ2-3; TRBD2 aligns across 15 bases. CDR3 length: 20 residues. Germline V lookup: CDR1 SGHTA, CDR2 FQGNSA. V was pared by 2 bases and J by 0 bases, with 9 bases of the junction left unmatched. The whole variable domain, filled in from reference TRBV7-2 and TRBJ2-3, reads GAGVSQSPSNKVTEKGKDVELRCDPISGHTALYWYRQSLGQGLEFLIYFQGNSAPDKSGLPSDRFSAERTGGSVSTLTIQRTQQEDSAVYLCASSLRTSGGGTLSTDTQYFGPGTRLTVL.

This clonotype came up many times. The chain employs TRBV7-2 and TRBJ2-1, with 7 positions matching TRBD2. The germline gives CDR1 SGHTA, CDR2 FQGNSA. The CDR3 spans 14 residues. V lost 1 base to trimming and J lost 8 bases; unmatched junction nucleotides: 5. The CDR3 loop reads CASSLGLATDEQFF. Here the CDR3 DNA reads TGTGCCAGCAGCTTAGGACTAGCTACCGATGAGCAGTTCTTC.

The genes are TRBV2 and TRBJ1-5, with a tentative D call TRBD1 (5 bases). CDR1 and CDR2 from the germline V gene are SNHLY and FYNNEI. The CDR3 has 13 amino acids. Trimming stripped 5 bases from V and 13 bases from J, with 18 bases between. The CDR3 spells CASSSPDSSLQHF. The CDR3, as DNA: TGTGCCAGCAGTTCCCCTGACAGCTCGTTACAGCATTTT.

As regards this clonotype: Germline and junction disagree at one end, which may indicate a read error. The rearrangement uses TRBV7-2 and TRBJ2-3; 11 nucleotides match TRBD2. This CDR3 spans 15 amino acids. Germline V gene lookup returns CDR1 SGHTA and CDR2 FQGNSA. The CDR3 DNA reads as TGTGCCGGCAGCTTTAGCGGGGGGGACACAGATACGCGGTATTTT. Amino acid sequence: CAGSFSGGDTDTRYF.

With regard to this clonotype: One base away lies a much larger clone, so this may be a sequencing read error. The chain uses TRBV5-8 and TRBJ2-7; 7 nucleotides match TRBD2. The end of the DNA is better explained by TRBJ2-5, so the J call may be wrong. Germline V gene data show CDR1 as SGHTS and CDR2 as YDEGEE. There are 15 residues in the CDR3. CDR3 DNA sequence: TGTGCCAGCAGCACGGGGACTACCGGGAGAGAGACCCAGTACTTC. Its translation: CASSTGTTGRETQYF.

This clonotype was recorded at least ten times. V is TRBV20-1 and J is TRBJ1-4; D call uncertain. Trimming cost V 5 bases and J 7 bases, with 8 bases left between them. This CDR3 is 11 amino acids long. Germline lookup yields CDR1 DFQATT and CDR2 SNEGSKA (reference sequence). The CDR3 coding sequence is TGCAGTGCTCCCCTGGGTGAAAAACTGTTTTTT. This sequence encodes CSAPLGEKLFF.

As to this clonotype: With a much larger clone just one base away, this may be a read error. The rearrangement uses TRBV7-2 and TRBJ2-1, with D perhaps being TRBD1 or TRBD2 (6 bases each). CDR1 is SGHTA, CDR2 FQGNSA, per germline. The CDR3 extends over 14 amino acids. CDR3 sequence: CASSSRGEYNERFF. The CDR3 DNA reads TGTGCCAGCAGTTCGAGGGGGGAGTACAATGAGCGGTTCTTC.

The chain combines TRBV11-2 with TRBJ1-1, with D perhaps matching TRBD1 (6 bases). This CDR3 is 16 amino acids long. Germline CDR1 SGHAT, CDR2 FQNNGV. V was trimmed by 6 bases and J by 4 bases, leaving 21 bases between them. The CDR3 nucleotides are TGTGCCAGCAGGCCGACTCCTGGAGGGGGTAGCACTGAAGCTTTCTTT. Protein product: CASRPTPGGGSTEAFF.

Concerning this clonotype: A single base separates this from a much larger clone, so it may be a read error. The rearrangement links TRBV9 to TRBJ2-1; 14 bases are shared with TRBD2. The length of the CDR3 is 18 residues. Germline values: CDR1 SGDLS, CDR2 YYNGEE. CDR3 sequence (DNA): TGTGCCAGCAGCCGCCGACTAGCGGGGGGGCCGGACTACAGTGAGCAGTTCTTC. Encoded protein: CASSRRLAGGPDYSEQFF.

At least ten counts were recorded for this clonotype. The CDR3 loop is CSARDVLRRSPYEQYF. The CDR3 DNA follows: TGCAGTGCTAGAGATGTATTACGACGGAGCCCCTACGAGCAGTACTTC. V usage is TRBV20-1 and J usage is TRBJ2-7; D ambiguous. Trimming pared 0 bases from V and 2 bases from J, leaving 17 bases between. CDR1 and CDR2 from the germline V gene are DFQATT and SNEGSKA (reference sequence). The CDR3 has 16 amino acids.

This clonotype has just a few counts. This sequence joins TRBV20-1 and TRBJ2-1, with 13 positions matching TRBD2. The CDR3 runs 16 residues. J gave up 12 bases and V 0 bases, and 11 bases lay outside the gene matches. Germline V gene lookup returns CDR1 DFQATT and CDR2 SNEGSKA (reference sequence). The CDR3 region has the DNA TGCAGTGCTAGAGATCCTCGGACTAGCGGGGGCGGGCGGCAGTTCTTC. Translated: CSARDPRTSGGGRQFF.

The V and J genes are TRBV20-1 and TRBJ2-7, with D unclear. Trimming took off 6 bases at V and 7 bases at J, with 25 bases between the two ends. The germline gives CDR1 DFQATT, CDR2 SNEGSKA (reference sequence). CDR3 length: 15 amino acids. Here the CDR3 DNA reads TGCAGTGCGACGGGTACCCTCAGCTCCTACAATGAGCAGTACTTC. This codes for CSATGTLSSYNEQYF.

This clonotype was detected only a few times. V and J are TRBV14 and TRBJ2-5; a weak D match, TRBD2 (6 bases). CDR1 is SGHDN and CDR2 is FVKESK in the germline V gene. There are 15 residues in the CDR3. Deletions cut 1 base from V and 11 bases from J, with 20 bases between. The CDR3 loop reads CASSQGYSHGGEQYF. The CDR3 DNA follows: TGTGCCAGCAGCCAAGGTTACAGTCACGGGGGTGAGCAGTACTTC.

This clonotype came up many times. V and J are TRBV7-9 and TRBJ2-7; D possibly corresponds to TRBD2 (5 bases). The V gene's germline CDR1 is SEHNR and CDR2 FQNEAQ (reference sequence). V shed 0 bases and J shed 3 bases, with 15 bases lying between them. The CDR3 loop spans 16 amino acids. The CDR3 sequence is CASSLALGQEVYEQYF. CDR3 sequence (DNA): TGTGCCAGCAGCTTAGCGTTAGGCCAGGAGGTCTACGAGCAGTACTTC.

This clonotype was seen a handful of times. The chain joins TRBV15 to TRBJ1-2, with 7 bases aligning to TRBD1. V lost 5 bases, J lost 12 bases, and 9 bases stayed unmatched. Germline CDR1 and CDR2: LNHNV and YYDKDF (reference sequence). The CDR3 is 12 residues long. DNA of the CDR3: TGTGCCACCAGCGGTCGACAGGGACCACACACCTTC. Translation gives CATSGRQGPHTF.

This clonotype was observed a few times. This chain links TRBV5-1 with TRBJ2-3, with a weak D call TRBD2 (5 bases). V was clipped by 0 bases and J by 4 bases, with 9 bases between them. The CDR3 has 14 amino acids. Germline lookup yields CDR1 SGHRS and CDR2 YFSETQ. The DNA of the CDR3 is TGCGCCAGCAGCTTGGACGGGGTCTCAGATACGCAGTATTTT. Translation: CASSLDGVSDTQYF.

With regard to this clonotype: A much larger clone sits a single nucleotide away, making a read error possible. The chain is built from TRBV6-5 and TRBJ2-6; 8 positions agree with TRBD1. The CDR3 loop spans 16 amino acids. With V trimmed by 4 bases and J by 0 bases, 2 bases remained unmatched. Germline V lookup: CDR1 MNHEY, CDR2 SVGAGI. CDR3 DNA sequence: TGTGCCAGCAGTTGGACAGGGATCTCTGGGGCCAACGTCCTGACTTTC. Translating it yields CASSWTGISGANVLTF.

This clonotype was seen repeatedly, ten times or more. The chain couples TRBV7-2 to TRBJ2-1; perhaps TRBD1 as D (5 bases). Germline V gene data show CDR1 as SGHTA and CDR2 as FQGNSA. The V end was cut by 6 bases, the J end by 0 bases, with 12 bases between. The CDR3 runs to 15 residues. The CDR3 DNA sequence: TGTGCCAGCAGGCCACAGGTGAGCTCCTACAATGAGCAGTTCTTC. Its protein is CASRPQVSSYNEQFF.

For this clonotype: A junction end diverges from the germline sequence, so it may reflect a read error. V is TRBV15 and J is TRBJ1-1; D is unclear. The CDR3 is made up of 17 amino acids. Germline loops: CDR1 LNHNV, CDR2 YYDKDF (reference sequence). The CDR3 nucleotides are TGTACCACCAGCAGAGATAAAAGGGCAATAAAGAACACTGAAGCTTTCTTT. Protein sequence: CTTSRDKRAIKNTEAFF.

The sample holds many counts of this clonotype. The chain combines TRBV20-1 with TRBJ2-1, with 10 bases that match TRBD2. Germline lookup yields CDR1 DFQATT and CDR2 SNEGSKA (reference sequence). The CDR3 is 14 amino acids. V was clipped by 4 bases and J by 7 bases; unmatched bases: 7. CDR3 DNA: TGCAGTGCTATCAGCGGGGGGGCCAGAAATGAGCAGTTCTTC. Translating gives CSAISGGARNEQFF.